A single sample is the source of the 25 T cell receptor beta chains below, sequenced in a study of T cell responses to AZD1222 COVID-19 vaccine. Profiled with immunoSEQ multiplex PCR; TCRdb holds only in-frame clones, not every one. The table lists under 150,000 clones, approximately 92% of them singletons. The specimen was peripheral blood, collected 28 days after the second AZD1222 dose. Receptors were obtained from an adult who received the AZD1222 COVID-19 vaccine.

The chain combines TRBV6-5 with TRBJ1-2; possible D gene TRBD1, 5 bases. The germline V and J ends were trimmed by 1 base and 8 bases, with 17 bases remaining between them. The length of the CDR3 is 15 residues. Germline loops: CDR1 MNHEY, CDR2 SVGAGI. In DNA, the CDR3 is TGTGCCAGCAGTTACTACGCCCCAGGGATGGGAGGCTACACCTTC. It translates to CASSYYAPGMGGYTF.

The rearrangement joins TRBV7-9 to TRBJ1-6; maybe TRBD1 (5 bases). V lost 8 bases and J lost 5, with 16 bases in between. The CDR3 is made up of 15 amino acids. Germline V gives CDR1 SEHNR, CDR2 FQNEAQ (reference sequence). The CDR3 nucleotides are TGTGCCAGCCGCACCAGGGACCGAGATAATTCACCCCTCCACTTT. Its protein product is CASRTRDRDNSPLHF.

The rearrangement links TRBV5-1 to TRBJ2-2, with 8 positions matching TRBD2. Trimming took 3 bases from V and 7 from J; bases not matched to a gene: 8. The CDR3 is 15 amino acids. Germline CDR1 is SGHRS and CDR2 is YFSETQ. Here the CDR3 DNA reads TGCGCCAGCAGCTCGGGGGGGCAATTTAACGGGGAGCTGTTTTTT. Amino acids: CASSSGGQFNGELFF.

This chain uses TRBV2 with TRBJ2-5; 11 nucleotides line up with TRBD1. The CDR3 has 17 residues. The V gene's germline CDR1 is SNHLY and CDR2 FYNNEI. With V trimmed by 2 bases and J by 2 bases, 7 bases remained unmatched. The chain's CDR3 is CASSELWRDRGQETQYF. The CDR3 DNA follows: TGTGCCAGCAGTGAACTTTGGCGGGACAGGGGGCAAGAGACCCAGTACTTC.

This clone has only a few counts. The chain is built from TRBV18 and TRBJ2-7; 7 nucleotides match TRBD1. V trimming: 4 bases; J trimming: 0 bases; junction bases outside the gene matches: 0. The CDR3 consists of 13 residues. Germline V gene data show CDR1 as KGHSH and CDR2 as LQKENI. This CDR3 reads CASSQGASYEQYV. CDR3 nucleotides: TGTGCCAGCTCACAGGGGGCCTCCTACGAGCAGTACGTC.

The chain has TRBV7-2 and TRBJ1-2; a possible D gene is TRBD1 (5 bases). Trimming pared 1 base from V and 4 bases from J, leaving 13 bases between. The CDR3 is 15 residues long. The germline gives CDR1 SGHTA, CDR2 FQGNSA. Written as DNA, the CDR3 is TGTGCCAGCAGCTTAGGTCTAACGGGGGGCTATGGCTACACCTTC. Protein: CASSLGLTGGYGYTF.

This chain links TRBV5-1 with TRBJ1-6, with 8 bases that match TRBD1. The CDR3 length is 17 residues. From germline, CDR1 is SGHRS and CDR2 YFSETQ. The ends lost 0 bases at V and 7 bases at J; junction bases unmatched: 9. The CDR3 region is CASSLDPRGRANSPLHF. The CDR3 DNA is TGCGCCAGCAGCTTGGATCCCAGGGGGCGTGCCAATTCACCCCTCCACTTT. Full variable domain (rest looked up from reference TRBV5-1 and TRBJ1-6): KAGVTQTPRYLIKTRGQQVTLSCSPISGHRSVSWYQQTPGQGLQFLFEYFSETQRNKGNFPGRFSGRQFSNSRSEMNVSTLELGDSALYLCASSLDPRGRANSPLHFGNGTRLTVT.

This chain joins TRBV12-3 or TRBV12-4 and TRBJ1-4, with TRBD1 as a possible D gene (6 bases). This CDR3 comprises 13 residues. V lost 5 bases, J lost 8 bases, and 12 bases lay in between. The CDR3 spells CASSPSGDEKLFF. The CDR3 DNA sequence: TGTGCCAGCAGTCCCTCAGGGGACGAAAAACTGTTTTTT.

The chain is built from TRBV7-3 and TRBJ1-2; a weak D match, TRBD1 (6 bases). Looked up from germline, CDR1 is SGHTA and CDR2 is FQGTGA. The CDR3 covers 15 residues. V lost 0 bases, J lost 8 bases, and 16 bases lay in between. CDR3 nucleotide sequence: TGTGCCAGCAGCTTAACTAAACTCCACAGGGACGGCTACACCTTC. Translation gives CASSLTKLHRDGYTF.

The chain uses TRBV3-1 (or the pseudogene TRBV3-2) and TRBJ1-2, with 7 bases fitting TRBD1. Germline trimming cut 3 bases from V and 3 bases from J; bases unmatched to any gene: 1. This CDR3 contains 13 residues. Germline V gene sequence: CDR1 LGHDT, CDR2 YNNKEL (reference sequence). CDR3 sequence reads: CASSHGTDYGYTF. The CDR3 coding sequence is TGTGCCAGCAGCCACGGGACAGACTATGGCTACACCTTC.

This chain connects TRBV5-1 to TRBJ2-2; 12 positions match TRBD2. J was trimmed by 6 bases and V by 0 bases; bases with no gene match: 6. Germline V gene data show CDR1 as SGHRS and CDR2 as YFSETQ. The CDR3 runs 17 residues. CDR3 region: CASSLAGTSGRSGELFF. The CDR3 DNA sequence: TGCGCCAGCAGCTTGGCCGGTACTAGCGGGAGGTCCGGGGAGCTGTTTTTT.

The chain employs TRBV4-2 and TRBJ1-1, with unresolved D. V dropped 5 bases and J dropped 4 bases, with 11 bases sitting between them. Per germline, CDR1 LGHNA and CDR2 YNFKEQ. The CDR3 covers 13 residues. CDR3 sequence (DNA): TGTGCCAGCAGCTACGGGGAGGTCACTGAAGCTTTCTTT. Translated: CASSYGEVTEAFF.

The rearrangement joins TRBV12-3 or TRBV12-4 to TRBJ1-2; no clear D gene. Trimming shortened V by 6 bases and J by 3 bases, and 8 bases separated the two germline ends. The CDR3 extends over 12 amino acids. CDR3 sequence reads: CASSWAYYGYTF. DNA of the CDR3: TGTGCCAGCAGCTGGGCGTACTATGGCTACACCTTC.

This sequence joins TRBV7-8 and TRBJ2-3, with 9 bases lining up with TRBD2. CDR3 length: 16 amino acids. V lost 2 bases to trimming and J lost 2 bases; unmatched junction nucleotides: 5. Germline V gives CDR1 SGHVS, CDR2 FQNEAQ. CDR3 region: CASSLLSGGSTDTQYF. The DNA of the CDR3 is TGTGCCAGCAGCTTATTAAGCGGGGGGTCCACAGATACGCAGTATTTT.

The J gene is TRBJ2-1, the V gene TRBV7-6; TRBD2 might be the D (5 bases). With 5 bases removed from V and 3 bases from J, the gap between germline ends came to 14 bases. The germline V gene encodes CDR1 SGHVS and CDR2 FNYEAQ. This CDR3 has 15 amino acids. CDR3 residues: CASSPLAQIYNEQFF. The CDR3 nucleotides read TGTGCCAGCAGCCCTCTAGCCCAGATCTACAATGAGCAGTTCTTC.

J is TRBJ2-4 and V is TRBV13; D could derive from TRBD1 or TRBD2 (7 bases each). There are 14 residues in the CDR3. Germline V gives CDR1 PRHDT, CDR2 FYEKMQ (reference sequence). V was cut by 5 bases and J by 9 bases, with 17 bases left in between. CDR3 amino acids: CASSPGGGLGIQYF. Here the CDR3 DNA reads TGTGCCAGCAGCCCAGGGGGGGGGCTGGGCATTCAGTACTTC.

CDR3 sequence: CSASLIGQGILATNEKLFF. CDR3 nucleotide sequence: TGCAGTGCTAGTTTAATCGGACAGGGAATACTTGCAACTAATGAAAAACTGTTTTTT. The genes are TRBV20-1 and TRBJ1-4, with 8 bases aligning to TRBD1. Germline lookup yields CDR1 DFQATT and CDR2 SNEGSKA (reference sequence). The CDR3 runs 19 residues. The ends lost 3 bases at V and 0 bases at J; junction bases unmatched: 15.

The rearrangement joins TRBV9 to TRBJ1-3; possible D gene TRBD1, 6 bases. V lost 2 bases, J lost 0 bases, and 21 bases lay in between. The CDR3 has 19 residues. Germline-derived CDR1 and CDR2 are SGDLS and YYNGEE. The CDR3 DNA is TGTGCCAGCAGCGTCCTCCCACGGGGACATACAAGCTCTGGAAACACCATATATTTT. Protein product: CASSVLPRGHTSSGNTIYF.

This clone appeared a single time. The chain recombines TRBV6-5 with TRBJ2-1; no clear D. Germline lookup yields CDR1 MNHEY and CDR2 SVGAGI. With 5 bases removed from V and 3 bases from J, the gap between germline ends came to 5 bases. The CDR3 consists of 12 residues. The DNA of the CDR3 is TGTGCCAGCAGTACGGGCTACAATGAGCAGTTCTTC. Its translation is CASSTGYNEQFF.

The chain recombines TRBV6-1 with TRBJ1-5; no reliable D call. V was cut by 3 bases and J by 2 bases, with 14 bases left in between. Germline-derived CDR1 and CDR2 are MNHNS and SASEGT. This CDR3 has 16 amino acids. CDR3 DNA: TGTGCCAGCAGTGAGTATCCGGGCGGGGGCAATCAGCCCCAGCATTTT. Residues: CASSEYPGGGNQPQHF.

The chain couples TRBV2 to TRBJ1-1; no firm D call. CDR1 is SNHLY and CDR2 is FYNNEI in the germline V gene. Trimming took off 5 bases at V and 0 bases at J, with 4 bases between the two ends. The CDR3 runs to 12 residues. The chain's CDR3 is CASSTMNTEAFF. DNA for the CDR3: TGTGCCAGCAGTACTATGAACACTGAAGCTTTCTTT.

This chain joins TRBV3-1 (or the pseudogene TRBV3-2) and TRBJ1-3, with 7 nucleotides matching TRBD1. The V gene end was trimmed by 3 bases and the J gene end by 0 bases; junction bases not matched to a gene: 5. Germline lookup yields CDR1 LGHDT and CDR2 YNNKEL (reference sequence). This CDR3 has 16 amino acids. The CDR3 sequence is CASSHENRGSGNTIYF. The DNA for the CDR3 is TGTGCCAGCAGCCACGAGAACAGGGGCTCTGGAAACACCATATATTTT.

This clone was detected once. The rearrangement links TRBV7-3 to TRBJ2-1; D unclear. Germline lookup yields CDR1 SGHTA and CDR2 FQGTGA. This CDR3 has 15 residues. V lost 5 bases, J lost 6 bases, and 17 bases lay in between. This chain's CDR3 is CASSPSNRKANEQFF. The CDR3 DNA is TGTGCCAGCAGCCCATCAAATCGGAAGGCCAATGAGCAGTTCTTC.

The chain is built from TRBV5-5 and TRBJ1-2, with a tentative D call TRBD1 (6 bases). The CDR3 extends over 14 amino acids. From germline, CDR1 is SGHKS and CDR2 YYEKEE (reference sequence). V shed 2 bases and J shed 6 bases, with 14 bases lying between them. DNA for the CDR3: TGTGCCAGCAGCTTTACCCCAGGGGACCATGGCTACACCTTC. Protein sequence: CASSFTPGDHGYTF.

The CDR3 nucleotides read TGTGCCAGCAGCTTAGTTCATGAGCAGTTCTTC. This translates into CASSLVHEQFF. The V and J genes are TRBV11-3 and TRBJ2-1; D gene uncertain. This CDR3 comprises 11 residues. Germline CDR1 reads SGHNT; CDR2 reads YENEEA. V lost 1 base and J 8 bases, leaving 3 bases between the germline ends.